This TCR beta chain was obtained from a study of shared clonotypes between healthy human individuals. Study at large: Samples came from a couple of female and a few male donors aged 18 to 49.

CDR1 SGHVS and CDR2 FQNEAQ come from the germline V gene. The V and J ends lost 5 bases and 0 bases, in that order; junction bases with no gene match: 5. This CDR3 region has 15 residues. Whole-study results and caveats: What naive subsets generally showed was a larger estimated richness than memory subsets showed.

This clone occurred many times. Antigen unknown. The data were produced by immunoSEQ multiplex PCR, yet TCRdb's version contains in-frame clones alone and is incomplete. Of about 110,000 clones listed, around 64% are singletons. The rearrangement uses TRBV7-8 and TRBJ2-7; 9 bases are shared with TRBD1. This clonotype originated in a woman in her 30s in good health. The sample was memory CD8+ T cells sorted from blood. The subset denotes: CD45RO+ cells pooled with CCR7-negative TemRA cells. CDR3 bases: TGTGCCAGCAGCACCCACAGGGGGCCCTCCTACGAGCAGTACTTC. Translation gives CASSTHRGPSYEQYF. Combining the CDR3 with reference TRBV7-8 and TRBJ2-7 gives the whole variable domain GAGVSQSPRYKVAKRGQDVALRCDPISGHVSLFWYQQALGQGPEFLTYFQNEAQLDKSGLPSDRFFAERPEGSVSTLKIQRTQQEDSAVYLCASSTHRGPSYEQYFGPGTRLTVT.